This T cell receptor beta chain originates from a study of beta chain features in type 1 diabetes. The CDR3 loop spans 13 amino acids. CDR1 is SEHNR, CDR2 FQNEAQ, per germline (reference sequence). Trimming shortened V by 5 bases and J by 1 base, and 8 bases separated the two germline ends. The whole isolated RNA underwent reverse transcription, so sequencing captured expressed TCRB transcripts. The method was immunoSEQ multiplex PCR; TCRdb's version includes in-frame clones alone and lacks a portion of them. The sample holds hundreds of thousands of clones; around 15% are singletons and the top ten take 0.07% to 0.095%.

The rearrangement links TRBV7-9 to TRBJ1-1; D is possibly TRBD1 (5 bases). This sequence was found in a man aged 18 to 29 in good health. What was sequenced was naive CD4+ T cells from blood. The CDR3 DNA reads TGTGCCAGCAGCCGTGGGGGGAACACTGAAGCTTTCTTT. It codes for CASSRGGNTEAFF. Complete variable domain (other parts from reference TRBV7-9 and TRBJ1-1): DTGVSQNPRHKITKRGQNVTFRCDPISEHNRLYWYRQTLGQGPEFLTYFQNEAQLEKSRLLSDRFSAERPKGSFSTLEIQRTEQGDSAMYLCASSRGGNTEAFFGQGTRLTVV.